This TCR beta chain was sequenced during a study of response to subunit inactivated influenza vaccine. Points from the study as a whole: The authors offered the suggestion that each seasonal influenza vaccination recruits few new T cells.

TCRdb analysed the RT-PCR reads with MiXCR anew, one entry per CDR3 protein. In the table there are approximately 500,000 distinct CDR3 sequences, 10% to 15% of which are singletons. Germline lookup yields CDR1 MNHEY and CDR2 SMNVEV (reference sequence). The CDR3 runs to 13 residues. For this clonotype: Its antigen is undetermined.

The chain couples TRBV27 to TRBJ2-1; D tentatively reads TRBD1 or TRBD2 (6 bases each). This TCR was recovered from a man aged 45-60 years who received an inactivated influenza vaccine. The input for sequencing was PBMCs from blood, taken roughly 6 weeks after vaccination. The CDR3: CTASEGGYNEQFF. The CDR3 DNA reads as TGTACCGCCAGCGAGGGGGGCTACAATGAGCAGTTCTTC.